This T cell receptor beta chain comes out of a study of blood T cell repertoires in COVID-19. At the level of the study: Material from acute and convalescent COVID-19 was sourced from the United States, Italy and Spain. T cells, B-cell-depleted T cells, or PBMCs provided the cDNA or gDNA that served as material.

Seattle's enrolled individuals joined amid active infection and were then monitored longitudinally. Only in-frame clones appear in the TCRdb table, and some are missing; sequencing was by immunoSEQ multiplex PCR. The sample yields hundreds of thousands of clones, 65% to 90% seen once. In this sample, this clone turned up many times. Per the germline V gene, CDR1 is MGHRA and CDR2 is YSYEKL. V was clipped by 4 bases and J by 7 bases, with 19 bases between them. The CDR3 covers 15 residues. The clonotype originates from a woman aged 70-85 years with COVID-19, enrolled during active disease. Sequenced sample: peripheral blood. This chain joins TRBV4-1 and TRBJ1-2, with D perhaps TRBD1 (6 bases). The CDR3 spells CASSRTAPIQSGYTF. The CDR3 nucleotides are TGCGCCAGCAGCCGGACAGCTCCCATACAGTCTGGCTACACCTTC.